This T cell receptor beta chain comes out of a study of T cells after yellow fever vaccination. Background on the study: The SMART-Seq v4 Ultra Low Input method served to prepare the low-cell-number fractions. Broader study findings: Most clones from primary vaccination were detected again post-booster (just over 95% CD4, about 88% CD8). Peaking faster, on day 5 versus 15, the secondary response was nonetheless weaker.

5'RACE template switching produced TCR cDNA carrying a universal primer site and UMIs. TCRdb fed the 5' RACE reads into MiXCR, producing one record per CDR3 protein. In the table there are some 600,000 distinct CDR3 sequences, about 12% of which are singletons. This clonotype was observed a handful of times. The antigen is unknown. V lost 5 bases to trimming and J lost 7 bases, with 15 bases between them. The length of the CDR3 is 15 residues. Germline lookup yields CDR1 MNHEY and CDR2 SMNVEV (reference sequence). Sequenced material: PBMCs, taken on the day of the yellow fever booster vaccination. The clonotype was recovered from a man aged 25 to 45 who received the YFV17D yellow fever vaccine. The chain recombines TRBV27 with TRBJ1-6; the D gene is possibly TRBD1 (6 bases). The CDR3 coding sequence is TGTGCCAGCAGTCAGGGACATACGGGGAATTCACCCCTCCACTTT. Translating gives CASSQGHTGNSPLHF.